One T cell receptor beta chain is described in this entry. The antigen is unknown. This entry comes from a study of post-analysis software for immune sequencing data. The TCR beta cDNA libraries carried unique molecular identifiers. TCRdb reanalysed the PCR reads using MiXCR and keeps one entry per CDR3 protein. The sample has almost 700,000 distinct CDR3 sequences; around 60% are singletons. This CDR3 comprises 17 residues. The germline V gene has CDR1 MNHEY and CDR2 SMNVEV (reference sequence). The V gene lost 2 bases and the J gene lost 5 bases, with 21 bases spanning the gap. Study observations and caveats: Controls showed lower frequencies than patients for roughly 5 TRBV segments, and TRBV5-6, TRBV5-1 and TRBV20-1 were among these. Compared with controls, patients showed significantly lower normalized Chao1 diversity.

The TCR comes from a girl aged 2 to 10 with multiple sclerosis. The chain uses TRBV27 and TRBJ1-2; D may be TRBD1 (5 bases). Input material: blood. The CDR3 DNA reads TGTGCCAGCAGTTTAGAACGTGACAGCCCTAACCTTTATGGCTACACCTTC. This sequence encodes CASSLERDSPNLYGYTF.